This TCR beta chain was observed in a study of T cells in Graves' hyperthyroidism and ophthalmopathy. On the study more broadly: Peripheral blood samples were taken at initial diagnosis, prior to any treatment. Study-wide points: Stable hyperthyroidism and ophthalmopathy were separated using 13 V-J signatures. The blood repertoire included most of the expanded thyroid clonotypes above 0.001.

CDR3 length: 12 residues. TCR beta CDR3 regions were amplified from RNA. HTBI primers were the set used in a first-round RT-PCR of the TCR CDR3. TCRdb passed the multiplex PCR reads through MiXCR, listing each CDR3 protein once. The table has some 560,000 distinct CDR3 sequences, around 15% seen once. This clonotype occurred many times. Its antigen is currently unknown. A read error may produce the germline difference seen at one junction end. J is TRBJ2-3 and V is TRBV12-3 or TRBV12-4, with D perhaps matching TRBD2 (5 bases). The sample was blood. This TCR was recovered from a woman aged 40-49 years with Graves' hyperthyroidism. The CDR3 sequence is CASSLAPDTQYF. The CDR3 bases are TGTGCCAGCAGCTTAGCGCCGGATACGCAGTATTTT.